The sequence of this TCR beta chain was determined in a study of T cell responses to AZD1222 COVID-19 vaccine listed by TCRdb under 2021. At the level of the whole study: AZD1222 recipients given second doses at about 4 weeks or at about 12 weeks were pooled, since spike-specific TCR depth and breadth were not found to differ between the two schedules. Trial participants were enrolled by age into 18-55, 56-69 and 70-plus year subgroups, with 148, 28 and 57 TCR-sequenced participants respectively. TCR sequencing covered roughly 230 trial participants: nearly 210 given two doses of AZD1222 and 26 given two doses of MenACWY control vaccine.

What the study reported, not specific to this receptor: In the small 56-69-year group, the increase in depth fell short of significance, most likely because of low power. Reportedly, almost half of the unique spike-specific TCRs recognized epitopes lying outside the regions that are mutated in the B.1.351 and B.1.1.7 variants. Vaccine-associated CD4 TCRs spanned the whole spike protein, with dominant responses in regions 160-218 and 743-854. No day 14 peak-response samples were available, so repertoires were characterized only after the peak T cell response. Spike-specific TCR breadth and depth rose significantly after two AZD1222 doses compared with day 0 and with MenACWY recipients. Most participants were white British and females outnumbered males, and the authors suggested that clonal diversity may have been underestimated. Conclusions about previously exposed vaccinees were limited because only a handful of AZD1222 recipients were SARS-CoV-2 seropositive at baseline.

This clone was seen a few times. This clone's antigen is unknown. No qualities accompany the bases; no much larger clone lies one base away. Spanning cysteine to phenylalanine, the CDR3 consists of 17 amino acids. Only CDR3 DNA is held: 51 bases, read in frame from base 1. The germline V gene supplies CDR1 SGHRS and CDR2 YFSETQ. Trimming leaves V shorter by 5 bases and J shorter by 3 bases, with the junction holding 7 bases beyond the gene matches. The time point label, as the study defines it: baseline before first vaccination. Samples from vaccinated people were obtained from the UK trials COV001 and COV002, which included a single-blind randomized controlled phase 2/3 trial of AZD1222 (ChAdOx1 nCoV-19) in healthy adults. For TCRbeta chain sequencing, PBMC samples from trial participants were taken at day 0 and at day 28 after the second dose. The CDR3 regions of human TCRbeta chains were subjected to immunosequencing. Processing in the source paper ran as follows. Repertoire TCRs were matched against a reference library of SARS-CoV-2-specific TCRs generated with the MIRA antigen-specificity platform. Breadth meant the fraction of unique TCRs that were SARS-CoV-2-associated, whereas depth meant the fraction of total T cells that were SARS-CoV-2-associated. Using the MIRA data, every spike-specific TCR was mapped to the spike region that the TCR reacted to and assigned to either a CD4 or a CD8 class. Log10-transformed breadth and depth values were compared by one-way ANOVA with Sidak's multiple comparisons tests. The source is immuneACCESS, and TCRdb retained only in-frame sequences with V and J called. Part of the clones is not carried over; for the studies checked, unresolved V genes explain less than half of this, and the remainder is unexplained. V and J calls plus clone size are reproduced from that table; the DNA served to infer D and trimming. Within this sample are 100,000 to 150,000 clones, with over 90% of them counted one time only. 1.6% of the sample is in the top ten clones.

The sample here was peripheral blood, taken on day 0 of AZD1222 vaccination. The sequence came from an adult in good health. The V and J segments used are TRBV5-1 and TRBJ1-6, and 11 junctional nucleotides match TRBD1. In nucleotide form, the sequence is TGCGCCAGCAGTCCCGGACAGGGGGCCTTCTATAATTCACCCCTCCACTTT. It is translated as CASSPGQGAFYNSPLHF.